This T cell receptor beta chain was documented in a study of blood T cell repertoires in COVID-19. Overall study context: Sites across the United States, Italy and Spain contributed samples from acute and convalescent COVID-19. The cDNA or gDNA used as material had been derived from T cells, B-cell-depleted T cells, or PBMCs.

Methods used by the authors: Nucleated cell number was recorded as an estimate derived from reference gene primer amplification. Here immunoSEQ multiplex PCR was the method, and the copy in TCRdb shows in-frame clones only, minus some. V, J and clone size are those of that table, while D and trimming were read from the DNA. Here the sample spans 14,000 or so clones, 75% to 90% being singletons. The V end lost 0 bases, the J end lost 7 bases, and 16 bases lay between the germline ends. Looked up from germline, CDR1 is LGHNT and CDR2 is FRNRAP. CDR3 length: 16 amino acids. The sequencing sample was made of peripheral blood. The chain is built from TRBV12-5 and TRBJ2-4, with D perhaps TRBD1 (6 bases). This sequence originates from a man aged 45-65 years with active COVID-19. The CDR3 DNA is TGTGCTAGTGGTTTGGTACCCGGGACACGGGACAACATTCAGTACTTC. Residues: CASGLVPGTRDNIQYF.